This TCR beta chain was sequenced in a study of T cells in Graves' hyperthyroidism and ophthalmopathy. Authors of the study amplified TCR beta CDR3 regions from RNA transcripts. A first-round RT-PCR of the TCR CDR3 used the HTBI primer set. Each CDR3 protein gets one entry after TCRdb re-called the multiplex PCR reads with MiXCR. Among fewer than 550,000 distinct CDR3 sequences, approximately 14% were seen once, and the ten largest hold about 14%. Hyperthyroidism patients were newly diagnosed, had disease duration under 2 months, and were aged 18 to 65 years. Study-wide findings and caveats: Ophthalmopathy was model-predicted a median roughly six months pre-onset.

This clonotype was detected many times. Its specificity is not known. V dropped 2 bases and J dropped 6 bases, with 11 bases sitting between them. Germline CDR1 is SGDLS and CDR2 is YYNGEE. The CDR3 consists of 14 residues. Specimen: blood. The sequence was collected from a woman under 30 with Graves' hyperthyroidism. The V gene is TRBV9, the J gene TRBJ2-2; no firm D call. CDR3 in DNA: TGTGCCAGCAGCGTTGGGGTGGACGCCGGGGAGCTGTTTTTT. It yields the protein CASSVGVDAGELFF.